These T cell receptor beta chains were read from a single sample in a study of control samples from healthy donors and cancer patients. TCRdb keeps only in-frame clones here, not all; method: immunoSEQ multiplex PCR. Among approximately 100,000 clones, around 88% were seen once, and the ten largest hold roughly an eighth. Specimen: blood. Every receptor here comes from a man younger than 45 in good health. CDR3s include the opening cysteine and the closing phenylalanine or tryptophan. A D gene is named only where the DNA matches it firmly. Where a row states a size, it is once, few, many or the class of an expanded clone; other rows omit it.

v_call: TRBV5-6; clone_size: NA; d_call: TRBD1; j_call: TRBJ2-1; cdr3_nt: TGTGCCAGCAGCGATACAGGGGACCTAAGCTCCTACAATGAGCAGTTCTTC; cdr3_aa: CASSDTGDLSSYNEQFF
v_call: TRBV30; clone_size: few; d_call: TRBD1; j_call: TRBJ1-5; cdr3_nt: TGTGCCTGGAGTGGGGGGACAGGGGGACTGCAGCCCCAGCATTTT; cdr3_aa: CAWSGGTGGLQPQHF
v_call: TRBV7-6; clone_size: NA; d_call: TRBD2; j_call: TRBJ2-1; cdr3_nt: TGTGCCAGCAGCTACGGCGGGAGGGCTAATGAGCAGTTCTTC; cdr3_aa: CASSYGGRANEQFF
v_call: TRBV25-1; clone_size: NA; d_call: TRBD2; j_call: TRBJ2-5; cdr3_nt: TGTGCCAGCAGTGATTTCGTTAGCGGGAGTGAGACCCAGTACTTC; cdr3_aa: CASSDFVSGSETQYF
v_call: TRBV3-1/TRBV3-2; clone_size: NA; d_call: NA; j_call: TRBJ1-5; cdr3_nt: TGTGCCAGCAGCCAAAGTGAACAGGGCCGGGGGCCCCAGCATTTT; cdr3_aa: CASSQSEQGRGPQHF
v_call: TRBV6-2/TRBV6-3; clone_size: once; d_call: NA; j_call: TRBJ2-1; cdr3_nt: TGTGCCAGCAGTTACTCGAGATCTGGACTTTACTACAATGAGCAGTTCTTC; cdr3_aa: CASSYSRSGLYYNEQFF
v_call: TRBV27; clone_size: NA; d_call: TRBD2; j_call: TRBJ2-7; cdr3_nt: TGTGCCGGGCCGCTGGGGGGGAACTCCTACGAGCAGTACTTC; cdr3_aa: CAGPLGGNSYEQYF
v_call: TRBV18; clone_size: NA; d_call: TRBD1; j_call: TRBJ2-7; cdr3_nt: TGTGCCAGCTCTGCCGGGACAGGGGTATTCTACGAGCAGTACTTC; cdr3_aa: CASSAGTGVFYEQYF
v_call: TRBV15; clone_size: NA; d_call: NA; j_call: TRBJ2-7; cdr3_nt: TGTGCCACCAGCACTGGTTCCCTGCTCTACGAGCAGTACTTC; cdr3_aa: CATSTGSLLYEQYF
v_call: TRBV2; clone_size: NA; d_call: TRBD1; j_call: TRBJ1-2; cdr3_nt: TGTGCCAGCAGTGCACAGGGGGCGGACGGCTATGGCTACACCTTC; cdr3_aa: CASSAQGADGYGYTF
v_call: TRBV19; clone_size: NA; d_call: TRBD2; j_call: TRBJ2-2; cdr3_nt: TGTGCCAGTAGTACCGGGACTAGCGGGTTGGTCGGGGAGCTGTTTTTT; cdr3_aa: CASSTGTSGLVGELFF
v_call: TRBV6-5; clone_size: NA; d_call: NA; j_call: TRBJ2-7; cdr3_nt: TGTGCCAGCAACAGGGACGGTTCCTACGAGCAGTACTTC; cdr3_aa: CASNRDGSYEQYF
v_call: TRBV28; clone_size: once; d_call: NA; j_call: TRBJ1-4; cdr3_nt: TGTGCCAGCAGTTTTTTTAATGAAAAACTGTTTTTT; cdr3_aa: CASSFFNEKLFF
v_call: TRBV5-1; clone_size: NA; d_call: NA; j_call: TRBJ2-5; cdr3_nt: TGCGCCAGCAGCCCACGTCAGGGGGCTAGCGGTACTAGGGAGACCCAGTACTTC; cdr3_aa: CASSPRQGASGTRETQYF
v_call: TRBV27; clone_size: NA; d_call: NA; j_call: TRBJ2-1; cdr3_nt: TGTGCCAGCCGACGGAACAGGGAGGTGAACTACAATGAGCAGTTCTTC; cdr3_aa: CASRRNREVNYNEQFF
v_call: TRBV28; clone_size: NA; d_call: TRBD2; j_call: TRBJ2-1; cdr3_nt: TGTGCCAGCAGTTTAGGGGGGACTAGACATGAGCAGTTCTTC; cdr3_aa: CASSLGGTRHEQFF
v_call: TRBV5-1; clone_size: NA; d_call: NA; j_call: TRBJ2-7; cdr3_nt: TGCGCCAGCAGCCGGGACGGGCCGTATCAGGAGCAGTACTTC; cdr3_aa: CASSRDGPYQEQYF
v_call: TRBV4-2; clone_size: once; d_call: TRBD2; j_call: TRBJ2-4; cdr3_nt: TGTGCCAGCAGCCAAGCATTAGCGGGAGGACTAGCCAAAAACATTCAGTACTTC; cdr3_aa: CASSQALAGGLAKNIQYF